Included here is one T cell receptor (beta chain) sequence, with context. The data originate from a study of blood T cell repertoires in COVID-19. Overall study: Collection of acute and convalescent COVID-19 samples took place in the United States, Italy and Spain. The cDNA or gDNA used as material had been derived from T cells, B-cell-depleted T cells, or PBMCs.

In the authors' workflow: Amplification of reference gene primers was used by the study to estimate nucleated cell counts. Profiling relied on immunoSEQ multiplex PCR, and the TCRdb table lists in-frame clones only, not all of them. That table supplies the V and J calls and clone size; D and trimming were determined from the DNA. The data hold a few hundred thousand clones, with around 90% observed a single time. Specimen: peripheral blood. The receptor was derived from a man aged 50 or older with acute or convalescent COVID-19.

CDR3 sequence (DNA): TGTGCCAGCAGCGGAGTACCTAGCGGGGTTTACAATGAGCAGTTCTTC. This gives the protein CASSGVPSGVYNEQFF. J is TRBJ2-1 and V is TRBV9; 9 positions agree with TRBD2. V dropped 3 bases and J dropped 4; count of bases not matched to a gene: 8. The V gene's germline CDR1 is SGDLS and CDR2 YYNGEE. CDR3 size: 16 residues.